Below are 18 T cell receptor beta chains sequenced from a single sample in a study of T-cell reconstitution after alpha-beta-depleted transplantation in children. Construction of the TCRbeta library involved unique molecular identifiers. TCRdb called the PCR reads again in MiXCR, with one record for every CDR3 protein. The top ten hold about 2.1% of the sample, which has fewer than 550,000 distinct CDR3 sequences, 10% seen once. The sequences come from PBMCs, collected before TCRalphabeta/CD19-depleted stem cell transplant. Source of these receptors: a child between 2 and 9 years old with inherited bone marrow failure, due to receive a stem cell transplant.

This clonotype was counted ten times or more. J is TRBJ2-2 and V is TRBV19; D might be TRBD1 or TRBD2, each matching 5 bases. Germline CDR1 and CDR2: LNHDA and SQIVND (reference sequence). The CDR3 is 16 amino acids. V was clipped by 1 base and J by 6 bases, with 15 bases between them. The CDR3 sequence is CASSIGGIGTPGELFF. CDR3 bases: TGTGCCAGTAGTATAGGAGGGATTGGGACCCCCGGGGAGCTGTTTTTT.

This clonotype was seen repeatedly, ten times or more. This sequence joins TRBV23-1 and TRBJ2-7; 7 nucleotides align to TRBD2. TRBV23-1 is reported as an ORF; its role is uncertain. Trimming at V came to 0 bases and at J to 0 bases, leaving 8 bases not matched to a gene. The length of the CDR3 is 17 residues. CDR3 protein: CASSQSWLADRSYEQYF. The CDR3 nucleotides are TGCGCCAGCAGTCAATCGTGGCTAGCGGACCGCTCCTACGAGCAGTACTTC.

This clonotype was counted ten times or more. The chain combines TRBV11-1 with TRBJ1-5; 9 nucleotides match TRBD1. Germline CDR1 and CDR2: SGHAT and FQDESV (reference sequence). The CDR3 sequence is 19 residues long. The junction had 14 bases not matched to a gene; V was cut back by 4 bases and J by 1 base. CDR3 sequence: CASSSKPAGTGNSNQPQHF. The DNA of the CDR3 is TGTGCCAGCAGCTCAAAACCCGCCGGGACAGGGAACAGCAATCAGCCCCAGCATTTT.

Ten or more counts support this clonotype. The V and J genes are TRBV12-3 or TRBV12-4 and TRBJ2-7, with D maybe TRBD1 (5 bases). Trimming cost V 4 bases and J 2 bases, with 12 bases left between them. The CDR3 is 14 amino acids. This CDR3 is CASSSDSAPYEQYF. DNA for the CDR3: TGTGCCAGCAGTTCCGACAGTGCCCCCTACGAGCAGTACTTC.

Many counts were recorded for this clonotype. The chain has TRBV6-5 and TRBJ2-6, with no clear D. CDR1 and CDR2 (germline): MNHEY, SVGAGI. Trimming shortened V by 0 bases and J by 5 bases, and 11 bases separated the two germline ends. The CDR3 contains 16 residues. CDR3 residues: CASSYSGAVRANVLTF. CDR3 DNA sequence: TGTGCCAGCAGTTACTCGGGCGCAGTCAGGGCCAACGTCCTGACTTTC.

Many counts were recorded for this clonotype. V and J are TRBV7-9 and TRBJ1-5; maybe TRBD1 (5 bases). The V end lost 7 bases, the J end lost 7 bases, and 14 bases lay between the germline ends. The CDR3 covers 13 residues. CDR1 is SEHNR and CDR2 is FQNEAQ in the germline V gene (reference sequence). This chain's CDR3 is CASMPKGKQPQHF. In DNA form, the CDR3 reads TGTGCCAGCATGCCCAAGGGGAAACAGCCCCAGCATTTT.

This clonotype was seen ten or more times. The gene calls are TRBV15 and TRBJ1-3, with 9 bases fitting TRBD1. This CDR3 has 16 residues. Germline V gene sequence: CDR1 LNHNV, CDR2 YYDKDF (reference sequence). The V gene end was trimmed by 4 bases and the J gene end by 3 bases; junction bases not matched to a gene: 7. The CDR3 loop is CATSNPRQGVGNTIYF. CDR3 DNA sequence: TGTGCCACCAGCAATCCCAGACAGGGGGTTGGAAACACCATATATTTT.

The rearrangement joins TRBV27 to TRBJ2-7; 9 bases are a match to TRBD1. The CDR3 loop spans 16 amino acids. Germline lookup yields CDR1 MNHEY and CDR2 SMNVEV (reference sequence). Trimming took 0 bases from V and 5 from J; bases not matched to a gene: 8. CDR3 amino acids: CASSLSAGTGNHEQYF. CDR3 bases: TGTGCCAGCAGTTTATCGGCCGGGACAGGGAACCACGAGCAGTACTTC.

This clonotype has at least ten counts. The V gene is TRBV18, the J gene TRBJ2-1; 10 nucleotides align to TRBD2. This CDR3 is built from 16 residues. From germline, CDR1 is KGHSH and CDR2 LQKENI. J lost 3 bases, V lost 3 bases, and 5 bases had no gene match. The CDR3 protein is CASSPQLAGHYNEQFF. The CDR3 DNA is TGTGCCAGCTCACCTCAACTAGCGGGACACTACAATGAGCAGTTCTTC. Together with reference TRBV18 and TRBJ2-1, the CDR3 gives the full variable domain: NAGVMQNPRHLVRRRGQEARLRCSPMKGHSHVYWYRQLPEEGLKFMVYLQKENIIDESGMPKERFSAEFPKEGPSILRIQQVVRGDSAAYFCASSPQLAGHYNEQFFGPGTRLTVL.

The chain recombines TRBV19 with TRBJ1-1; 8 bases are a match to TRBD1. From germline, CDR1 is LNHDA and CDR2 SQIVND (reference sequence). The CDR3 consists of 15 residues. V shed 3 bases and J 8 bases; nucleotides not matched to a gene: 11. The CDR3 loop is CASSILGQVRAEAFF. In DNA form, the CDR3 reads TGTGCCAGTAGTATCTTGGGACAGGTCCGAGCAGAAGCTTTCTTT.

CDR3 loop: CATTKALGGRAYEQYF. The CDR3 region has the DNA TGTGCCACCACCAAAGCCCTGGGCGGGAGGGCCTACGAGCAGTACTTC. The rearrangement links TRBV3-1 to TRBJ2-7; 9 nucleotides line up with TRBD2. The CDR3 runs to 16 residues. V shed 10 bases and J 2 bases; nucleotides not matched to a gene: 15. Germline CDR1 reads LGHDT; CDR2 reads YNNKEL (reference sequence).

This clonotype was counted between two and nine times. The chain is built from TRBV30 and TRBJ2-2; D is ambiguous. The CDR3 has 10 amino acids. From germline, CDR1 is GTSNPN and CDR2 SVGIG (reference sequence). The V end lost 6 bases, the J end lost 6 bases, and 5 bases lay between the germline ends. The CDR3 protein is CACLAGELFF. The DNA for the CDR3 is TGTGCCTGCCTAGCCGGGGAGCTGTTTTTT.

This clonotype was recorded many times. The chain has TRBV7-8 and TRBJ2-5; the D gene is possibly TRBD1 (5 bases). The CDR3 loop spans 16 amino acids. V was trimmed by 1 base and J by 2 bases, leaving 14 bases between them. The germline V gene has CDR1 SGHVS and CDR2 FQNEAQ. The CDR3: CASSLGVPGWQETQYF. DNA of the CDR3: TGTGCCAGCAGCTTAGGTGTCCCAGGGTGGCAAGAGACCCAGTACTTC.

At least ten counts were recorded for this clonotype. The chain combines TRBV7-2 with TRBJ2-3; maybe TRBD1 (6 bases). Trimming removed 5 bases at V and 1 base at J, with 10 bases between. The CDR3 runs 14 residues. The V gene's germline CDR1 is SGHTA and CDR2 FQGNSA. The CDR3 protein is CASSDRTGTDTQYF. The CDR3 nucleotides are TGTGCCAGCAGCGACCGGACAGGCACAGATACGCAGTATTTT.

This clonotype was seen repeatedly, ten times or more. The chain recombines TRBV6-2 or TRBV6-3 with TRBJ2-7, with 7 bases that match TRBD1. Trimming removed 2 bases from V and 3 bases from J; junction bases left unmatched: 4. The CDR3 consists of 14 residues. Germline-derived CDR1 and CDR2 are MNHEY and SVGEGT. CDR3 amino acids: CASSYLRTGYEQYF. Here the CDR3 DNA reads TGTGCCAGCAGTTACCTAAGGACAGGCTACGAGCAGTACTTC.

The chain combines TRBV20-1 with TRBJ2-7, with D possibly TRBD2 on 6 matching bases. Per germline, CDR1 DFQATT and CDR2 SNEGSKA (reference sequence). The CDR3 spans 14 residues. The V end was cut by 5 bases, the J end by 6 bases, with 20 bases between. CDR3 region: CSAPRGLRPVEQYF. CDR3 coding DNA: TGCAGTGCTCCAAGGGGACTCCGTCCAGTCGAGCAGTACTTC.

This clonotype was detected ten times or more. The chain has TRBV10-3 and TRBJ2-5; no firm D call. This CDR3 region has 14 residues. Trimming removed 0 bases at V and 2 bases at J, with 7 bases between. Germline V gene lookup returns CDR1 ENHRY and CDR2 SYGVKD. CDR3 sequence (DNA): TGTGCCATCAGTGAGTCGTGGGCACAAGAGACCCAGTACTTC. Protein product: CAISESWAQETQYF.

Concerning this clonotype: A much larger clone lies a single base off, so this may be a read error. The chain uses TRBV28 and TRBJ2-3; D is unclear. The CDR3 loop spans 15 amino acids. Germline V gene lookup returns CDR1 MDHEN and CDR2 SYDVKM. CDR3 sequence: CASSAHGILSDTRYF. In DNA form, the CDR3 reads TGTGCCAGCAGTGCCCACGGTATCCTCTCAGATACGCGGTATTTT.